A single T cell receptor (beta chain) is shown here with its context. The CDR3 is 15 amino acids. Per the germline V gene, CDR1 is MDHEN and CDR2 is SYDVKM. Trimming took 5 bases from V and 1 from J, leaving 11 bases between them. Sequencing was performed with immunoSEQ multiplex PCR; in TCRdb, only in-frame clones are kept and a portion is missing. The sample records more than 140,000 clones, about 91% being singletons. This sample is part of a study of T cell responses to AZD1222 COVID-19 vaccine. V and J are TRBV28 and TRBJ1-4; D gene unclear. This receptor was obtained from an adult in good health. The input for sequencing was peripheral blood, taken on day 0 of MenACWY control vaccination. In DNA form, the CDR3 reads TGTGCCAGCAGTGAGGGCCGTTTAACTAATGAAAAACTGTTTTTT. Its translation: CASSEGRLTNEKLFF. The variable domain in full, completed from reference TRBV28 and TRBJ1-4, reads DVKVTQSSRYLVKRTGEKVFLECVQDMDHENMFWYRQDPGLGLRLIYFSYDVKMKEKGDIPEGYSVSREKKERFSLILESASTNQTSMYLCASSEGRLTNEKLFFGSGTQLSVL.